These 15 T cell receptor beta chains originate from one sample sequenced in a study of cytomegalovirus exposure and HLA in healthy donors. With 60 Vbeta and 13 Jbeta primers, the PCR was carried out. Generated by immunoSEQ multiplex PCR, the TCRdb table keeps only in-frame clones and is missing some. The data show 150,000 to 200,000 clones, just under 80% seen once. The sample comprised PBMCs. Receptors were obtained from a woman aged 40 to 50 in good health and CMV-seropositive.

This rearrangement joins TRBV28 to TRBJ2-1; TRBD2 matches at 11 bases. J lost 6 bases, V lost 5 bases, and 9 bases had no gene match. Germline V lookup: CDR1 MDHEN, CDR2 SYDVKM. CDR3 length equals 16 residues. CDR3 in amino acids: CASSLQASGGFNEQFF. The CDR3, as DNA: TGTGCCAGCAGTCTCCAGGCTAGCGGGGGGTTCAATGAGCAGTTCTTC.

The genes are TRBV11-2 and TRBJ2-3, with 7 bases fitting TRBD1. J was trimmed by 4 bases and V by 5 bases; bases with no gene match: 6. CDR1 is SGHAT, CDR2 FQNNGV, per germline. The CDR3 runs to 14 residues. The chain's CDR3 is CASSPQGVADTQYF. Here the CDR3 DNA reads TGTGCCAGCAGCCCCCAGGGGGTGGCAGATACGCAGTATTTT.

This clone was counted once. The V call is TRBV29-1, the J call TRBJ2-7; 7 nucleotides line up with TRBD2. J was trimmed by 6 bases and V by 4 bases; bases with no gene match: 9. CDR1 is SQVTM and CDR2 is ANQGSEA in the germline V gene. The CDR3 has 13 amino acids. CDR3 amino acids: CSVGLSGGSEQYF. For the CDR3, the DNA is TGCAGCGTTGGGCTCTCGGGGGGTAGCGAGCAGTACTTC.

The gene calls are TRBV6-5 and TRBJ1-2; possible D gene TRBD1, 6 bases. Germline assignment: CDR1 MNHEY and CDR2 SVGAGI. Trimming left V 0 bases short and J 4 bases short, with 12 bases between. This CDR3 has 15 residues. This CDR3 is CASSYSPPDSYGYTF. The CDR3 nucleotides are TGTGCCAGCAGTTACTCCCCCCCGGACAGCTATGGCTACACCTTC.

The rearrangement links TRBV25-1 to TRBJ2-7; D not certain. V gave up 11 bases and J gave up 4 bases, with 21 bases separating them. This CDR3 contains 14 residues. The germline V gene encodes CDR1 MGHDK and CDR2 SYGVNS. The CDR3 sequence is CAPTNPGSIYEQYF. DNA for the CDR3: TGTGCCCCTACTAACCCGGGTTCTATTTACGAGCAGTACTTC.

In its sample, this clone was seen once. The rearrangement links TRBV5-6 to TRBJ1-2, with TRBD1 matching over 8 bases. The germline V gene encodes CDR1 SGHDT and CDR2 YYEEEE. The ends lost 0 bases at V and 4 bases at J; junction bases unmatched: 8. CDR3 size: 16 residues. As DNA, the CDR3 is TGTGCCAGCAGCTTGGGGACCGGGACAGGTGCCTATGGCTACACCTTC. It is translated as CASSLGTGTGAYGYTF.

This clone was detected only a few times. The sample contains more than one DNA sequence encoding this CDR3. V gene TRBV20-1 combines with J gene TRBJ1-2, with unresolved D. The CDR3 has 11 amino acids. V was pared by 3 bases and J by 2 bases, with 4 bases between. CDR1 and CDR2 (germline): DFQATT, SNEGSKA (reference sequence). For the CDR3, the DNA is TGCAGTGCTAGTACAAACTATGGCTACACCTTC. Its translation: CSASTNYGYTF.

The chain is built from TRBV6-1 and TRBJ2-7, with D possibly matching TRBD2 (6 bases). The CDR3 length is 19 residues. Trimming cost V 2 bases and J 2 bases, with 25 bases left between them. Germline assignment: CDR1 MNHNS and CDR2 SASEGT. The CDR3 coding sequence is TGTGCCAGCAGTGAATGGGCCCGGAAGGGGCGGGACTGGACCTACGAGCAGTACTTC. Protein: CASSEWARKGRDWTYEQYF.

CDR3 protein: CASSLMTGERGKLFF. The DNA for the CDR3 is TGCGCCAGCAGCTTGATGACCGGGGAGCGAGGGAAACTGTTTTTT. The chain recombines TRBV5-1 with TRBJ1-4; D call uncertain. Trimming shortened V by 1 base and J by 11 bases, and 18 bases separated the two germline ends. There are 15 residues in the CDR3. The germline CDR1 and CDR2 sequences are SGHRS and YFSETQ.

Only one count was recorded for this clone. This chain links TRBV29-1 with TRBJ2-1, with a weak D call TRBD1 (6 bases). The ends were cut back, 7 bases at V and 6 bases at J, with 13 bases in the middle. The V gene's germline CDR1 is SQVTM and CDR2 ANQGSEA. The CDR3 length is 12 residues. In DNA form, the CDR3 reads TGCAGCGCCCGTGGGGGCCCCAATGAGCAGTTCTTC. It translates to CSARGGPNEQFF.

The chain joins TRBV21-1 to TRBJ1-4. TRBV21-1 is listed as a pseudogene. This CDR3 spans 14 amino acids. In nucleotides, the CDR3 is TGTGCCAGCAGCTTCCCTATAGTTAATGAAAAACTGTTTTTT. Amino acids: CASSFPIVNEKLFF.

The rearrangement links TRBV4-1 to TRBJ2-2; D unresolved. V lost 0 bases and J 0 bases, leaving 5 bases between the germline ends. The CDR3 runs 15 residues. Per germline, CDR1 MGHRA and CDR2 YSYEKL. DNA for the CDR3: TGCGCCAGCAGCCAAGAAGGAGCGAACACCGGGGAGCTGTTTTTT. Translated, it gives CASSQEGANTGELFF.

This clone came up once. This chain connects TRBV6-1 to TRBJ2-7; 11 bases match TRBD2. After removal of 5 bases from V and 4 bases from J, the junction contained 7 bases not matched to a gene. Per germline, CDR1 MNHNS and CDR2 SASEGT. CDR3 length equals 15 residues. DNA for the CDR3: TGTGCCAGCAGTTCCATAGCGGGGGGGACTTACGAGCAGTACTTC. Amino acids: CASSSIAGGTYEQYF.

V is TRBV9 and J is TRBJ2-7, with TRBD1 identical over 10 bases. The trim removed 0 bases at V and 0 bases at J, leaving 3 bases unmatched. Germline CDR1 SGDLS, CDR2 YYNGEE. The length of the CDR3 is 16 residues. The CDR3 DNA is TGTGCCAGCAGCGTAGGTGGGACAGGGGTCTCCTACGAGCAGTACTTC. Protein: CASSVGGTGVSYEQYF.

The table lists this clone with a count of one. The chain joins TRBV7-9 to TRBJ2-2, with D perhaps TRBD2 (6 bases). The germline V and J ends were trimmed by 4 bases and 7 bases, with 19 bases remaining between them. This CDR3 spans 16 amino acids. The germline gives CDR1 SEHNR, CDR2 FQNEAQ (reference sequence). This chain's CDR3 is CASSSPIGGAGGELFF. The CDR3 bases are TGTGCCAGCAGCTCGCCTATTGGCGGGGCCGGCGGGGAGCTGTTTTTT.